This T cell receptor (beta chain) is from a study of cytomegalovirus exposure and HLA in healthy donors. Overall study context: An early release of data contained about 85 million unique TCRs, which came from HLA-typed donors.

The primer mix had 60 Vbeta and 13 Jbeta primers. Sequencing used immunoSEQ multiplex PCR; TCRdb keeps in-frame clones, though not all of them. The data hold around 120,000 clones, with around 86% observed a single time. The CDR3 sequence is 17 residues long. Germline V gene lookup returns CDR1 MGHRA and CDR2 YSYEKL. The trim removed 11 bases at V and 6 bases at J, leaving 19 bases unmatched. The sample was PBMCs. This receptor was taken from a man aged 18 to 35 in good health and CMV-seronegative. The rearrangement links TRBV4-1 to TRBJ1-2, with TRBD1 matching 12 bases. The CDR3 region is CAARKPGQGALGNGYTF. The CDR3 bases are TGCGCCGCCAGAAAACCGGGACAGGGGGCGCTCGGAAATGGCTACACCTTC.